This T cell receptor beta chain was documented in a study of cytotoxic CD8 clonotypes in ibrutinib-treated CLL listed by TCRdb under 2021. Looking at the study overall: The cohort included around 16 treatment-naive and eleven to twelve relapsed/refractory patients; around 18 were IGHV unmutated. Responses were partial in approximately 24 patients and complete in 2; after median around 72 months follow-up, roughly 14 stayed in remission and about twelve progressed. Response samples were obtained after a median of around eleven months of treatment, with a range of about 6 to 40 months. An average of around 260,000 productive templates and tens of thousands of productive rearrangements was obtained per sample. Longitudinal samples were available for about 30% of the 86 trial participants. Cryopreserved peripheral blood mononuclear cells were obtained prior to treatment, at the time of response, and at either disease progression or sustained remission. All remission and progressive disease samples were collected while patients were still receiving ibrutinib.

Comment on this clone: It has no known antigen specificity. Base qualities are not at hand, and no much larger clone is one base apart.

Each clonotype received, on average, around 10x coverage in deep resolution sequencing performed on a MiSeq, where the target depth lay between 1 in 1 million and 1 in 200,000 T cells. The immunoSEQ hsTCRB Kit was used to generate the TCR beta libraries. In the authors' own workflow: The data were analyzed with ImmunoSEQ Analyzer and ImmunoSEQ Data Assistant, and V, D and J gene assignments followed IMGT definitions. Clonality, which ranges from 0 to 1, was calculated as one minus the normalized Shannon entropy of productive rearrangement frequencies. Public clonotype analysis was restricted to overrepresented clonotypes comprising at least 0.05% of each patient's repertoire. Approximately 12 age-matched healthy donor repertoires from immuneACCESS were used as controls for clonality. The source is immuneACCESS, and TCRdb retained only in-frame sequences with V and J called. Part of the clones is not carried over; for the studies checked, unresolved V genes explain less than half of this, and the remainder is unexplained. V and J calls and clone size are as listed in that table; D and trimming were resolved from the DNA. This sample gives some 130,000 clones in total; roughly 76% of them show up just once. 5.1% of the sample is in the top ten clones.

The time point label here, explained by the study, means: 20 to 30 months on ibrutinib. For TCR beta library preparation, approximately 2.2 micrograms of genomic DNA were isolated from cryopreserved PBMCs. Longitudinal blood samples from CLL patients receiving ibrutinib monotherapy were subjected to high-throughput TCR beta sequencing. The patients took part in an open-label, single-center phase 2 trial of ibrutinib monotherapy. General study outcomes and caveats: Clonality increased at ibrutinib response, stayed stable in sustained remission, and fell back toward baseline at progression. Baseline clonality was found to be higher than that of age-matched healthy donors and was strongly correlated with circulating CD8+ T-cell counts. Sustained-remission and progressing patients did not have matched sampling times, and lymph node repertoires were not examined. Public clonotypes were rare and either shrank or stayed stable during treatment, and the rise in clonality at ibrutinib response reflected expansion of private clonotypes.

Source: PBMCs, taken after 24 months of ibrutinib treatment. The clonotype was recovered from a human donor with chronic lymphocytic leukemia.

The sequence in DNA is TGTGCCAGCAGCTTCCAACTGGACAGAGAAGGTGACTATGGCTACACCTTC. Translated, it gives CASSFQLDREGDYGYTF. This sequence uses TRBV7-9 and TRBJ1-2; a tentative D match to TRBD1 spans 6 bases. The germline ends are 20 bases apart after V is trimmed by 3 bases and J by 3 bases. The germline V gene (reference sequence) sets CDR1 to SEHNR and CDR2 to FQNEAQ. From the cysteine up to the phenylalanine, the CDR3 has a length of 17 residues. Only the CDR3 DNA stays, 51 bases, in frame from base 1.